The rows below give T cell receptor beta chains drawn from one sample of a study of graft-versus-host responses after intestinal transplantation. TCRdb's copy holds only in-frame clones and misses some; the assay was immunoSEQ multiplex PCR. This table has around 19,000 clones, about a third appearing once. Sequenced here: alloreactive CD4+ T cells from a mixed lymphocyte reaction culture, sampled before transplantation. The receptors shown here come from a human patient who was an organ donor for intestinal transplantation. CDR3s include the opening cysteine and the closing phenylalanine or tryptophan. D genes are given only for firm matches. Clone sizes are given selectively: once, few, many, or a class where the clone is expanded.

V: TRBV18
J: TRBJ2-3
length: 17
D: TRBD2
size: -
CDR3: CASSPPGSLAGADTQYF
DNA: TGTGCCAGCTCACCCCCCGGCTCGCTAGCGGGAGCAGATACGCAGTATTTT

V: TRBV6-5
J: TRBJ1-1
length: 15
D: TRBD1
size: -
CDR3: CASSSGTAQTLEAFF
DNA: TGTGCCAGCAGTTCAGGGACAGCTCAAACCCTTGAAGCTTTCTTT

V: TRBV5-1
J: TRBJ1-1
length: 16
D: TRBD1
size: few
CDR3: CASSPGTGGSNTEAFF
DNA: TGCGCCAGCAGCCCCGGGACAGGGGGCTCGAACACTGAAGCTTTCTTT

V: TRBV25-1
J: TRBJ2-1
length: 13
D: TRBD1
size: few
CDR3: CASGETGGHEQFF
DNA: TGTGCCAGCGGAGAGACAGGGGGACATGAGCAGTTCTTC

V: TRBV6-1
J: TRBJ2-7
length: 15
D: TRBD1
size: medium-sized
CDR3: CASSVTGTGGYEQYF
DNA: TGTGCCAGCAGCGTAACCGGGACAGGAGGCTACGAGCAGTACTTC

V: TRBV11-2
J: TRBJ2-5
length: 13
D: -
size: -
CDR3: CASSLNLLETQYF
DNA: TGTGCCAGCAGCCTCAATCTCCTGGAGACCCAGTACTTC

V: TRBV6-5
J: TRBJ2-5
length: 12
D: -
size: few
CDR3: CASSRVRETQYF
DNA: TGTGCCAGCAGCCGAGTGAGAGAGACCCAGTACTTC

V: TRBV4-3
J: TRBJ2-5
length: 14
D: -
size: few
CDR3: CASSQVDREGAQYF
DNA: TGCGCCAGCAGCCAAGTGGACAGGGAGGGAGCCCAGTACTTC

V: TRBV7-9
J: TRBJ1-2
length: 16
D: -
size: -
CDR3: CASSLDGRGRGYGYTF
DNA: TGTGCCAGCAGCTTAGATGGTAGAGGGCGGGGATATGGCTACACCTTC

V: TRBV5-1
J: TRBJ2-2
length: 17
D: TRBD2
size: few
CDR3: CASSLLGLAVNTGELFF
DNA: TGCGCCAGCAGCCTGCTAGGACTAGCGGTGAACACCGGGGAGCTGTTTTTT

V: TRBV19
J: TRBJ2-1
length: 15
D: -
size: -
CDR3: CASSISSSPHNEQFF
DNA: TGTGCCAGTAGTATAAGTAGTAGTCCCCACAATGAGCAGTTCTTC

V: TRBV7-2
J: TRBJ2-5
length: 15
D: -
size: few
CDR3: CASSLGGVYIETQYF
DNA: TGTGCCAGCAGCTTAGGGGGTGTTTACATAGAGACCCAGTACTTC

V: TRBV2
J: TRBJ1-2
length: 15
D: TRBD1
size: -
CDR3: CASRPGQGQGYGYTF
DNA: TGTGCCAGCAGGCCCGGACAGGGGCAAGGCTATGGCTACACCTTC

V: TRBV9
J: TRBJ1-1
length: 17
D: -
size: few
CDR3: CASSVGTNTLMNTEAFF
DNA: TGTGCCAGCAGCGTAGGGACAAATACCCTCATGAACACTGAAGCTTTCTTT

V: TRBV2
J: TRBJ2-7
length: 16
D: TRBD2
size: -
CDR3: CASTPLVSGRRNEQYF
DNA: TGTGCCAGCACTCCACTGGTTAGCGGGAGAAGAAACGAGCAGTACTTC

V: TRBV11-3
J: TRBJ1-1
length: 13
D: -
size: few
CDR3: CASSPQGGTEAFF
DNA: TGTGCCAGCAGCCCCCAGGGAGGTACTGAAGCTTTCTTT

V: TRBV6-1
J: TRBJ2-7
length: 12
D: TRBD2
size: few
CDR3: CASRRGVYEQYF
DNA: TGTGCCAGCAGACGGGGGGTCTACGAGCAGTACTTC

V: TRBV6-9
J: TRBJ2-3
length: 15
D: TRBD2
size: once
CDR3: CASSYAGRARDTQYF
DNA: TGTGCCAGCAGTTACGCCGGGAGGGCCAGAGATACGCAGTATTTT

V: TRBV2
J: TRBJ2-2
length: 14
D: -
size: medium-sized
CDR3: CASSGDIYTGELFF
DNA: TGTGCCAGCAGTGGGGACATATACACCGGGGAGCTGTTTTTT